This TCR beta chain was retrieved from a study of identical twins. The cDNA had a unique molecular identifier and a template-switch universal primer site. From the 5' RACE reads, TCRdb called clonotypes with MiXCR, one entry per CDR3 protein. The sample has approximately 1.8 million distinct CDR3 sequences, under 35% seen once; the top ten hold about 0.27%. Trimming cost V 3 bases and J 5 bases; bases outside gene matches: 6. The CDR3 contains 15 residues. CDR1 is MNHEY, CDR2 SMNVEV, per germline (reference sequence). The rearrangement uses TRBV27 and TRBJ2-1; 8 bases map to TRBD1. Sequencing was carried out using cord blood. This sequence was found in a newborn girl in good health. DNA of the CDR3: TGTGCCAGCAGTTTCATCGACAGGGGCCACAATGAGCAGTTCTTC. Translated: CASSFIDRGHNEQFF.